One and the same sample provided the 14 T cell receptor beta chains below, sequenced in a study of cytomegalovirus exposure and HLA in healthy donors. 60 Vbeta and 13 Jbeta primers were used in PCR. The method was immunoSEQ multiplex PCR; TCRdb's version includes in-frame clones alone and lacks a portion of them. The sample consists of about 93,000 clones, less than 80% of them appearing once. The specimen was PBMCs. All receptors come from a boy aged 5-17 years in good health and CMV-seropositive.

This clone was counted only a few times. The genes are TRBV6-5 and TRBJ2-1; 11 nucleotides line up with TRBD2. The J segment lost 4 bases and the V segment lost 0 bases, leaving 2 bases of the junction unmatched. The CDR3 runs to 16 residues. The V gene's germline CDR1 is MNHEY and CDR2 SVGAGI. The CDR3 spells CASSYSLAGGYNEQFF. CDR3 sequence (DNA): TGTGCCAGCAGTTACTCCTTAGCGGGAGGGTACAATGAGCAGTTCTTC.

This chain links TRBV5-1 with TRBJ2-1; 9 nucleotides align to TRBD1. The length of the CDR3 is 14 residues. Looked up from germline, CDR1 is SGHRS and CDR2 is YFSETQ. The V gene end was trimmed by 9 bases and the J gene end by 3 bases; junction bases not matched to a gene: 7. CDR3: CAMTDRGFYNEQFF. Written as DNA, the CDR3 is TGCGCCATGACGGACAGGGGATTCTACAATGAGCAGTTCTTC.

This clone has just one count. V gene TRBV10-2 combines with J gene TRBJ2-3; weak D call: TRBD2 (6 bases). CDR1 is WSHSY and CDR2 is SAAADI in the germline V gene. CDR3 size: 15 residues. Trimming took off 3 bases at V and 9 bases at J, with 19 bases between the two ends. For the CDR3, the DNA is TGCGCCAGCAGTGACTGGGCTAGCGTAGAACAGACGCAGTATTTT. As protein: CASSDWASVEQTQYF.

This clone was detected only a few times. The CDR3 loop reads CASSYERTGGNEQFF. CDR3 in DNA: TGTGCCAGCAGTTATGAACGGACAGGGGGCAATGAGCAGTTCTTC. The chain links TRBV6-5 to TRBJ2-1; 10 bases map to TRBD1. Per the germline V gene, CDR1 is MNHEY and CDR2 is SVGAGI. This CDR3 comprises 15 residues. Unmatched junction bases numbered 5, after V lost 3 bases and J lost 6 bases.

The chain uses TRBV5-1 and TRBJ1-2; D gene uncertain. Germline V lookup: CDR1 SGHRS, CDR2 YFSETQ. This CDR3 region has 13 residues. Deletions cut 1 base from V and 7 bases from J, with 11 bases between. The CDR3 here is CASSLSQFSGYTF. Written as DNA, the CDR3 is TGCGCCAGCAGCTTGAGCCAATTTAGTGGCTACACCTTC.

The V gene is TRBV28, the J gene TRBJ2-7; D ambiguous. The germline V gene encodes CDR1 MDHEN and CDR2 SYDVKM. The CDR3 loop spans 13 amino acids. Trimming stripped 2 bases from V and 2 bases from J, with 7 bases between. CDR3 bases: TGTGCCAGCAGTTTACCAACACCCTACGAGCAGTACTTC. This encodes CASSLPTPYEQYF.

The sample holds a few counts of this clone. The rearrangement uses TRBV11-2 and TRBJ1-1, with a tentative D call TRBD1 (5 bases). CDR1 is SGHAT and CDR2 is FQNNGV in the germline V gene. This CDR3 is 15 amino acids long. V lost 1 base and J 5 bases, leaving 14 bases between the germline ends. The CDR3 region is CASSLVGQGGTEAFF. CDR3 coding DNA: TGTGCCAGCAGCTTAGTAGGCCAGGGAGGGACTGAAGCTTTCTTT.

The chain has TRBV7-3 and TRBJ2-7; 8 bases map to TRBD1. This CDR3 spans 15 amino acids. CDR1 and CDR2 (germline): SGHTA, FQGTGA. The ends lost 8 bases at V and 3 bases at J; junction bases unmatched: 12. CDR3 bases: TGTGCCAGCTGCGAACGGACAGGGCGGCGCTACGAGCAGTACTTC. This gives the protein CASCERTGRRYEQYF.

This clone was observed a few times. The V and J genes are TRBV29-1 and TRBJ2-1; 8 nucleotides align to TRBD2. The CDR3 consists of 15 residues. Germline V gives CDR1 SQVTM, CDR2 ANQGSEA. With V trimmed by 6 bases and J by 1 base, 8 bases remained unmatched. The CDR3 DNA reads as TGCAGCGTCCCCGTTCGCGGGGGGTCCTACAATGAGCAGTTCTTC. It translates to CSVPVRGGSYNEQFF.

This clone was recorded a few times. This chain connects TRBV7-9 to TRBJ2-7; tentatively, D is TRBD2 (6 bases). Trimming pared 1 base from V and 4 bases from J, leaving 14 bases between. Germline V lookup: CDR1 SEHNR, CDR2 FQNEAQ (reference sequence). The CDR3 runs 15 residues. The DNA for the CDR3 is TGTGCCAGCAGCTTAGGTTACGGGAGACGGTACGAGCAGTACTTC. It is translated as CASSLGYGRRYEQYF.

The rearrangement links TRBV27 to TRBJ2-3; 10 nucleotides align to TRBD1. The V segment lost 2 bases and the J segment 3 bases; nucleotides outside the gene matches: 8. CDR1 and CDR2 from the germline V gene are MNHEY and SMNVEV (reference sequence). This CDR3 region has 17 residues. This CDR3 reads CASSLPPTGGLTDTQYF. The CDR3 DNA reads TGTGCCAGCAGTTTACCACCGACAGGGGGCCTTACAGATACGCAGTATTTT.

This chain connects TRBV5-6 to TRBJ1-3; D gene uncertain. From germline, CDR1 is SGHDT and CDR2 YYEEEE. V lost 4 bases and J 6 bases, leaving 11 bases between the germline ends. The CDR3 spans 13 residues. The CDR3, as DNA: TGTGCCAGCAGCCTAGCCGGGGAAAACACCATATATTTT. Amino acids: CASSLAGENTIYF.

The chain recombines TRBV5-6 with TRBJ2-1; maybe TRBD2 (6 bases). Trimming took off 0 bases at V and 5 bases at J, with 6 bases between the two ends. Germline V CDR1 and CDR2: SGHDT, YYEEEE. There are 13 residues in the CDR3. CDR3 sequence: CASSLGTNNEQFF. DNA for the CDR3: TGTGCCAGCAGCTTGGGGACTAACAATGAGCAGTTCTTC.

This chain's CDR3 is CASSLNAGGYEQYF. The CDR3 coding sequence is TGCGCCAGCAGCTTAAATGCAGGGGGCTACGAGCAGTACTTC. This chain joins TRBV5-1 and TRBJ2-7, with 7 bases that match TRBD1. V was pared by 2 bases and J by 3 bases, with 5 bases of the junction left unmatched. CDR1 is SGHRS, CDR2 YFSETQ, per germline. The CDR3 spans 14 residues. Drawing the rest from reference TRBV5-1 and TRBJ2-7, the complete variable domain is KAGVTQTPRYLIKTRGQQVTLSCSPISGHRSVSWYQQTPGQGLQFLFEYFSETQRNKGNFPGRFSGRQFSNSRSEMNVSTLELGDSALYLCASSLNAGGYEQYFGPGTRLTVT.